The clone carrying this T cell receptor beta chain was seen more than once but under ten times. Its specificity is unknown. CDR1 and CDR2 from the germline V gene are SGHRS and YFSETQ. The CDR3 loop spans 18 amino acids. J gave up 1 base and V 0 bases, and 7 bases lay outside the gene matches. This specimen belongs to a study of cytomegalovirus exposure and HLA in healthy donors. The PCR ran on 60 Vbeta and 13 Jbeta primers. Produced via immunoSEQ multiplex PCR; TCRdb's table is partial and in-frame only. The table records approximately 97,000 clones, around 82% of them present only once. Overall study results and limits: One cluster of highly shared sequence variants probably arose as a sequencing artifact. The study had only CMV serostatus as immune exposure information.

The clonotype was recovered from a man in his forties in good health and CMV-seropositive. The chain couples TRBV5-1 to TRBJ2-1, with 10 bases that match TRBD1. The sequencing input was PBMCs. This chain's CDR3 is CASSLGGQGMYSYNEQFF. The CDR3 nucleotides read TGCGCCAGCAGCTTGGGGGGACAGGGGATGTATTCCTACAATGAGCAGTTCTTC.